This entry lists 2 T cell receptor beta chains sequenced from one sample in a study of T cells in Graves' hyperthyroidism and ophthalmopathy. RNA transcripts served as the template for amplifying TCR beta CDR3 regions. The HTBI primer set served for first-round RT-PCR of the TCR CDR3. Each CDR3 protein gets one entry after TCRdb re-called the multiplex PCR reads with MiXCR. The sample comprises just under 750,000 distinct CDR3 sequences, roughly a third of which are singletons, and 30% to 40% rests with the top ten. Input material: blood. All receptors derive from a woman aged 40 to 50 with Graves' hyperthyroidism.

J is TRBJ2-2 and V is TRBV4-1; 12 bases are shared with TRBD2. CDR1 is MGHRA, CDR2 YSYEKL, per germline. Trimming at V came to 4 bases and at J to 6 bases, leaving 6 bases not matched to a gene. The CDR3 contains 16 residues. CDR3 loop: CASSPEGLAGPGELFF. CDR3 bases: TGCGCCAGCAGCCCAGAGGGACTAGCGGGCCCCGGGGAGCTGTTTTTT.

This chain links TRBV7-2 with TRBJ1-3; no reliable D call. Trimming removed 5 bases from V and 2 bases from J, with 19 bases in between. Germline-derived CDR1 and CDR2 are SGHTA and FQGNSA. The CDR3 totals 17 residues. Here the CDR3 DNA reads TGTGCCAGCAGCCCTGTGGCAGGCCAGTCGACTGGAAACACCATATATTTT. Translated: CASSPVAGQSTGNTIYF. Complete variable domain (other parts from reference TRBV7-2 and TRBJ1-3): GAGVSQSPSNKVTEKGKDVELRCDPISGHTALYWYRQSLGQGLEFLIYFQGNSAPDKSGLPSDRFSAERTGGSVSTLTIQRTQQEDSAVYLCASSPVAGQSTGNTIYFGEGSWLTVV.